Listed here are 10 T cell receptor beta chains from one sample, sequenced in a study of OX40 agonist ivuxolimab in advanced cancers. Repertoires were generated with immunoSEQ multiplex PCR, while TCRdb's copy carries only in-frame clones and drops some. The data contain about 48,000 clones, roughly 83% of them seen just once; the ten biggest clones take up 0.9% to 1.2%. The starting material was CD4+ or CD8+ T cells sorted from blood, obtained in a trial of the OX40 agonist ivuxolimab. The source is an adult with an advanced solid tumor such as melanoma, head and neck, liver or kidney cancer.

This chain connects TRBV5-1 to TRBJ2-5, with D possibly matching TRBD1 (6 bases). The CDR3 extends over 14 amino acids. V lost 5 bases and J lost 2, with 13 bases in between. Germline CDR1 SGHRS, CDR2 YFSETQ. CDR3 amino acids: CASRQGRRQETQYF. CDR3 DNA sequence: TGCGCCAGCAGACAGGGTCGGAGGCAAGAGACCCAGTACTTC. Based on the CDR3 plus reference TRBV5-1 and TRBJ2-5, the full variable domain is KAGVTQTPRYLIKTRGQQVTLSCSPISGHRSVSWYQQTPGQGLQFLFEYFSETQRNKGNFPGRFSGRQFSNSRSEMNVSTLELGDSALYLCASRQGRRQETQYFGPGTRLLVL.

This sequence joins TRBV15 and TRBJ2-3; the D is unclear. Per germline, CDR1 LNHNV and CDR2 YYDKDF (reference sequence). With 6 bases removed from V and 5 bases from J, the gap between germline ends came to 6 bases. The CDR3 has 11 amino acids. CDR3 DNA: TGTGCCACCAGTCAGGAAGATACGCAGTATTTT. Residues: CATSQEDTQYF. The full variable domain, rest sourced from reference TRBV15 and TRBJ2-3, is DAMVIQNPRYQVTQFGKPVTLSCSQTLNHNVMYWYQQKSSQAPKLLFHYYDKDFNNEADTPDNFQSRRPNTSFCFLDIRSPGLGDTAMYLCATSQEDTQYFGPGTRLTVL.

This sequence joins TRBV5-1 and TRBJ2-3; 9 bases fit TRBD2. The CDR3 is 16 residues long. Germline CDR1 reads SGHRS; CDR2 reads YFSETQ. Trimming removed 1 base from V and 5 bases from J; junction bases left unmatched: 8. The CDR3 DNA reads as TGCGCCAGCAGCTTGAGCGGGAGGAGCGGCATAGATACGCAGTATTTT. Protein: CASSLSGRSGIDTQYF.

The chain recombines TRBV6-5 with TRBJ2-7, with D unclear. The CDR3 is made up of 11 amino acids. Germline V gene lookup returns CDR1 MNHEY and CDR2 SVGAGI. The germline V and J ends were trimmed by 3 bases and 6 bases, with 6 bases remaining between them. The DNA for the CDR3 is TGTGCCAGCAGTTATGAAGGCGAGCAGTACTTC. This gives the protein CASSYEGEQYF.

By share, this clone counts as medium-sized. The rearrangement joins TRBV5-4 to TRBJ2-7; TRBD1 matches 7 bases. The CDR3 sequence is 14 residues long. Germline CDR1 reads SGHNT; CDR2 reads YYREEE (reference sequence). V gave up 4 bases and J gave up 0 bases; unmatched junction bases: 4. Here the CDR3 DNA reads TGTGCCAGCAGCCCGGGACAGCACTCCTACGAGCAGTACTTC. Encoded protein: CASSPGQHSYEQYF.

The chain combines TRBV29-1 with TRBJ2-7; possible D gene TRBD1, 5 bases. Germline CDR1 SQVTM, CDR2 ANQGSEA. The CDR3 covers 11 residues. V lost 5 bases and J lost 6, with 11 bases in between. The chain's CDR3 is CSVLQAREQYF. CDR3 sequence (DNA): TGCAGCGTTTTACAGGCTCGCGAGCAGTACTTC.

This clone was seen only a few times. The genes are TRBV4-3 and TRBJ1-1; D not resolved. Trimming took off 0 bases at V and 10 bases at J, with 15 bases between the two ends. The CDR3 is 14 amino acids. Germline V gene data show CDR1 as LGHNA and CDR2 as YSLEER. The CDR3 DNA reads TGCGCCAGCAGCCAAGATAGTTTTAGCGGGCGAGCTTTCTTT. This codes for CASSQDSFSGRAFF.

This chain links TRBV7-2 with TRBJ2-5, with D possibly matching TRBD1 (5 bases). Germline V gene data show CDR1 as SGHTA and CDR2 as FQGNSA. The CDR3 runs to 13 residues. The V end was cut by 1 base, the J end by 6 bases, with 9 bases between. The DNA of the CDR3 is TGTGCCAGCAGCTTAGACGACAGCCAGACCCAGTACTTC. Amino acid sequence: CASSLDDSQTQYF.

This rearrangement joins TRBV6-1 to TRBJ2-6, with a possible D match to TRBD2 (5 bases). The CDR3 is 18 amino acids. The germline gives CDR1 MNHNS, CDR2 SASEGT. The V and J ends lost 2 bases and 0 bases respectively, with 14 bases between them. CDR3 sequence reads: CASSERFSRVSGANVLTF. CDR3 DNA: TGTGCCAGCAGTGAACGGTTTTCGAGGGTCTCTGGGGCCAACGTCCTGACTTTC.

The CDR3 DNA reads as TGCAGTCCGAGCTCCCACACTGAAGCTTTCTTT. Protein sequence: CSPSSHTEAFF. V usage is TRBV20-1 and J usage is TRBJ1-1; D uncertain. This CDR3 region has 11 residues. V lost 8 bases and J 3 bases, leaving 10 bases between the germline ends. Looked up from germline, CDR1 is DFQATT and CDR2 is SNEGSKA (reference sequence).